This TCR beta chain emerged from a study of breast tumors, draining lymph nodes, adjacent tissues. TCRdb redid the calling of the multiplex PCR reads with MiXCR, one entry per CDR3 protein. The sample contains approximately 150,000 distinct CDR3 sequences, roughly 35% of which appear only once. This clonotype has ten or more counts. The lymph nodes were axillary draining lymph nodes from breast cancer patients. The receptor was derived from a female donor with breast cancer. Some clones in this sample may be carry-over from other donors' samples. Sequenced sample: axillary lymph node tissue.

The CDR3 here is CASSLGRLNSPLHF. The CDR3 region has the DNA TGTGCCAGCAGCTTGGGACGTTTGAATTCACCCCTCCACTTT. The chain joins TRBV5-6 to TRBJ1-6; D remains ambiguous. Looked up from germline, CDR1 is SGHDT and CDR2 is YYEEEE. The CDR3 contains 14 residues. V was clipped by 0 bases and J by 7 bases, with 8 bases between them.